The subject of this entry is one T cell receptor (beta chain). The PCR was carried out with 60 Vbeta primers and 13 Jbeta primers. The protocol was immunoSEQ multiplex PCR, while the TCRdb copy is restricted to in-frame clones and leaves out a portion. The sample includes some 170,000 clones, about 86% of them seen just once. There are 16 residues in the CDR3. Trimming pared 0 bases from V and 0 bases from J, leaving 13 bases between. Germline V gene sequence: CDR1 SGHRS, CDR2 YFSETQ. The data are from a study of cytomegalovirus exposure and HLA in healthy donors. Whole-study context: Of around 410 genotyped donors, 75% to 90% grouped in the Caucasian-associated ancestry cluster.

The sample was PBMCs. The chain employs TRBV5-1 and TRBJ2-7; D might be TRBD2 (6 bases). The TCR comes from a woman aged 25 to 39 in good health and CMV-seronegative. CDR3: CASSLELAMSSYEQYF. CDR3 nucleotides: TGCGCCAGCAGCTTGGAACTAGCCATGAGCTCCTACGAGCAGTACTTC. The entire variable domain, with the rest obtained from reference TRBV5-1 and TRBJ2-7, is as follows: KAGVTQTPRYLIKTRGQQVTLSCSPISGHRSVSWYQQTPGQGLQFLFEYFSETQRNKGNFPGRFSGRQFSNSRSEMNVSTLELGDSALYLCASSLELAMSSYEQYFGPGTRLTVT.